This TCR beta chain was identified during a study of cytomegalovirus exposure and HLA in healthy donors. Study-level points and caveats: The sole available immune exposure information was CMV serostatus.

Primers for the PCR totalled 60 Vbeta and 13 Jbeta. This table comes from immunoSEQ multiplex PCR, and its TCRdb copy is limited to in-frame clones, with some not included. This sample has roughly 130,000 clones, with 75% to 90% found just once. With regard to this clone: The antigen is undetermined.

The specimen sequenced was PBMCs. This clonotype was obtained from a man aged 35 to 55 in good health and CMV-seronegative.

Here the CDR3 DNA reads TGTGCCAGCAGCTTAGCCGCGCCAGGCGAGCAGTACTTC. Protein sequence: CASSLAAPGEQYF. This chain uses TRBV7-9 with TRBJ2-7; D ambiguous. The CDR3 runs to 13 residues. From germline, CDR1 is SEHNR and CDR2 FQNEAQ (reference sequence). V shed 0 bases and J shed 6 bases, with 9 bases lying between them.